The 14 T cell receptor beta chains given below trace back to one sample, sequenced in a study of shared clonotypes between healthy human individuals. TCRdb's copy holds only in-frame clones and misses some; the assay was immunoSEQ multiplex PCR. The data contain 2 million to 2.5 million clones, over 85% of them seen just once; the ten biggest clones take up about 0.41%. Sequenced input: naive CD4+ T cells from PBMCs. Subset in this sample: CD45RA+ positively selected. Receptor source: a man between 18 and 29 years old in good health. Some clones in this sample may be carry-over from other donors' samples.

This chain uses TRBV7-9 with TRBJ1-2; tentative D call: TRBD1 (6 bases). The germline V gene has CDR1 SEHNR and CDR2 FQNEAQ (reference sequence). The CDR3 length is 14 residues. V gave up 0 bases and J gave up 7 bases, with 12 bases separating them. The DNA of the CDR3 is TGTGCCAGCAGCTTAGCAGGGGGGGCCTTTGGCTACACCTTC. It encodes CASSLAGGAFGYTF.

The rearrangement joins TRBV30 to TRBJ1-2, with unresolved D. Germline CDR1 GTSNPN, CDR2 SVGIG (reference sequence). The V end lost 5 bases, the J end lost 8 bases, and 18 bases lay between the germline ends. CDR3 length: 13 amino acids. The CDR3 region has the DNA TGTGCCTGGGAGGAAACAGTAGGTGGGGGCTACACCTTC. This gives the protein CAWEETVGGGYTF.

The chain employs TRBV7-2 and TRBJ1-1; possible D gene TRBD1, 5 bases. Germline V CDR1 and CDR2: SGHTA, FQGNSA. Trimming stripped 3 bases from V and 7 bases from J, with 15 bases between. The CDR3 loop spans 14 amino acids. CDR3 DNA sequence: TGTGCCAGCAGCTTCGGTGGCAGGGTAATTGAAGCTTTCTTT. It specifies CASSFGGRVIEAFF.

For the CDR3, the DNA is TGTGCCAGCAAGGGACCTGGAGGGTCCAAAAACATTCAGTACTTC. Protein product: CASKGPGGSKNIQYF. The V gene is TRBV6-1, the J gene TRBJ2-4; the D gene is possibly TRBD2 (6 bases). CDR1 and CDR2 (germline): MNHNS, SASEGT. Trimming took off 7 bases at V and 2 bases at J, with 15 bases between the two ends. The CDR3 loop spans 15 amino acids.

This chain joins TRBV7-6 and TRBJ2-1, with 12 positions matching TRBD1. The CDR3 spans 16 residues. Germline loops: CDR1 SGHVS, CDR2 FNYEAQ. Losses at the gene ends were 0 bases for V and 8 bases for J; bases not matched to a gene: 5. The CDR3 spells CASSLATGTGGHEQFF. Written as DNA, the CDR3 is TGTGCCAGCAGCTTAGCGACCGGGACAGGGGGCCATGAGCAGTTCTTC.

This CDR3 is CASMTSGSPISTDTQYF. DNA of the CDR3: TGTGCCAGTATGACTAGCGGGAGCCCCATTAGCACAGATACGCAGTATTTT. This chain links TRBV19 with TRBJ2-3; TRBD2 aligns across 12 bases. The CDR3 is 17 amino acids. In germline, CDR1 is LNHDA, CDR2 SQIVND (reference sequence). With 7 bases clipped from V and 0 bases from J, the junction kept 8 bases outside the gene matches.

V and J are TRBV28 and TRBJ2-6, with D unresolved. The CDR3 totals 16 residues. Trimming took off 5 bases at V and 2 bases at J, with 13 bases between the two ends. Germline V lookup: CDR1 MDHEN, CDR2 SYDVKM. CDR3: CASSPPGSAGANVLTF. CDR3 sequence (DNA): TGTGCCAGCAGTCCCCCTGGCAGTGCTGGGGCCAACGTCCTGACTTTC.

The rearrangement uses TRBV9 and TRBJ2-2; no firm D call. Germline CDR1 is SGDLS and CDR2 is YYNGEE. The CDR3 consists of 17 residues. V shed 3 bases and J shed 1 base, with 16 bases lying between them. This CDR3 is CASSGGYSLRNTGELFF. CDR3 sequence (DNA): TGTGCCAGCAGCGGTGGGTATTCGCTCCGGAACACCGGGGAGCTGTTTTTT.

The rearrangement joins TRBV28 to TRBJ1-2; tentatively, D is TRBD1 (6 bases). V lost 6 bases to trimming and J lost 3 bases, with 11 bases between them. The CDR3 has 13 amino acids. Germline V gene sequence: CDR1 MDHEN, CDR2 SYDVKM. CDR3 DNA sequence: TGTGCCAGCAGGGCAAACAGGGACTATGGCTACACCTTC. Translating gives CASRANRDYGYTF.

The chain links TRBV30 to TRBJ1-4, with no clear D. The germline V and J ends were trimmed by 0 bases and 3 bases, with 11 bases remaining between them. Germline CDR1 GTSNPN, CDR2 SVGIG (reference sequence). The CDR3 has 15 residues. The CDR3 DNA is TGTGCCTGGAGTGTCTGGGGTCGGTCTAATGAAAAACTGTTTTTT. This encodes CAWSVWGRSNEKLFF.

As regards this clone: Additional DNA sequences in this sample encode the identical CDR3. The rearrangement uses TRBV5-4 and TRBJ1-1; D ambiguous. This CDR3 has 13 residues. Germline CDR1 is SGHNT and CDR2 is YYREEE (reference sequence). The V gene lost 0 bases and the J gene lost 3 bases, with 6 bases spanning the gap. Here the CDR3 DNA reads TGTGCCAGCAGCTTGGAAAGGGACACTGAAGCTTTCTTT. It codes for CASSLERDTEAFF. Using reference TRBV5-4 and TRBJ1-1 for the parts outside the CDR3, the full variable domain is ETGVTQSPTHLIKTRGQQVTLRCSSQSGHNTVSWYQQALGQGPQFIFQYYREEENGRGNFPPRFSGLQFPNYSSELNVNALELDDSALYLCASSLERDTEAFFGQGTRLTVV.

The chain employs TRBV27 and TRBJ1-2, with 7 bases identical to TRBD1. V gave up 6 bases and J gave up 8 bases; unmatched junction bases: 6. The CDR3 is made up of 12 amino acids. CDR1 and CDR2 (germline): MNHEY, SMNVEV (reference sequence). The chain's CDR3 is CASSPTGTGYTF. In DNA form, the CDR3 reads TGTGCCAGCAGCCCGACAGGGACCGGCTACACCTTC.

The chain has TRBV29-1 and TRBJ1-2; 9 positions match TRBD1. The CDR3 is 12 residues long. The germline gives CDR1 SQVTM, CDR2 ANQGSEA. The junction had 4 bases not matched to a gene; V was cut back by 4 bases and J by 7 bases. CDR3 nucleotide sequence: TGCAGCGTTGGGGACAGGGTCGGTGGCTACACCTTC. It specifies CSVGDRVGGYTF.

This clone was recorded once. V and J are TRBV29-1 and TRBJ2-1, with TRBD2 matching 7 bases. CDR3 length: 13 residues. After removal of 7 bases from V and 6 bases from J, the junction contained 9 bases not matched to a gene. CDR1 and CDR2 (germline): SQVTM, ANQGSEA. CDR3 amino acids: CSAGRGQSNEQFF. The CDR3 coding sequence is TGCAGCGCTGGGAGGGGCCAGTCCAATGAGCAGTTCTTC.